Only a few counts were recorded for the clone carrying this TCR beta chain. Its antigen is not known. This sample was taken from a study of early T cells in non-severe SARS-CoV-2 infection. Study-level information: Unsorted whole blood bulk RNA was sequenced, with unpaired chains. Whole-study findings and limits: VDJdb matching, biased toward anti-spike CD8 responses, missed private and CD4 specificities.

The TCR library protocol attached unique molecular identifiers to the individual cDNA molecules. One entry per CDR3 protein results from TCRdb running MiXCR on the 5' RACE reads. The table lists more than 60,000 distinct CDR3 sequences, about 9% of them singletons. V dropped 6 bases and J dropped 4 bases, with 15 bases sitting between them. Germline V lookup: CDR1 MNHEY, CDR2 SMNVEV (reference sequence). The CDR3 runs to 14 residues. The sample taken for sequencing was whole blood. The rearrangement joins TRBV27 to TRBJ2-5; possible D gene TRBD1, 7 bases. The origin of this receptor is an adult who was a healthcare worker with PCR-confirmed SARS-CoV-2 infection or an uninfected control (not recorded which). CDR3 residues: CASSTSGGGETQYF. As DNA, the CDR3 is TGTGCCAGCAGCACCTCAGGGGGAGGAGAGACCCAGTACTTC.